This entry concerns a single TCR beta chain. The record originates from a study of technical replicates of blood from four donors. Sequenced by immunoSEQ multiplex PCR; TCRdb stores in-frame clones only, minus some. Here the sample spans tens of thousands of clones, around nine tenths being singletons. The receptor was isolated from a human donor in good health. Sequenced sample: T cells isolated from PBMCs.

The CDR3, as DNA: TGTGCCAGCAGCCAAGTCCCAGGGGGCGGGACCGGGGAGCTGTTTTTT. This codes for CASSQVPGGGTGELFF. The chain links TRBV4-2 to TRBJ2-2, with TRBD1 matching over 8 bases. The CDR3 is 16 amino acids. The V gene's germline CDR1 is LGHNA and CDR2 YNFKEQ. Germline trimming cut 1 base from V and 5 bases from J; bases unmatched to any gene: 6.